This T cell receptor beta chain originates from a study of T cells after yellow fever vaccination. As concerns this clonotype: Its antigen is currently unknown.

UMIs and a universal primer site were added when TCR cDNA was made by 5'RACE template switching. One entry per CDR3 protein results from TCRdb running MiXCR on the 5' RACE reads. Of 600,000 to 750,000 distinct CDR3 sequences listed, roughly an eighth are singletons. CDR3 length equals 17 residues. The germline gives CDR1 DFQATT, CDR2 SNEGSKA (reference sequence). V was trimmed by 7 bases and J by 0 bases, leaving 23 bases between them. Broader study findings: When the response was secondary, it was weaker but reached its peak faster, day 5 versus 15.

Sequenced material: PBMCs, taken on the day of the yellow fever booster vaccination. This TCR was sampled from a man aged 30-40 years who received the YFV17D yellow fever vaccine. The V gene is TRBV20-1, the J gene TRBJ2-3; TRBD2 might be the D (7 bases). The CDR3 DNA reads TGCAGTGGGGGGGGGCAGGGCGGAGAATCTAGCACAGATACGCAGTATTTT. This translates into CSGGGQGGESSTDTQYF.